The T cell receptor beta chain described here comes from a study of blood T cells in healthy people across ages. Looked up from germline, CDR1 is DFQATT and CDR2 is SNEGSKA (reference sequence). The CDR3 spans 14 residues. Each donor's blood draw was 8.5 to 10 milliliters of peripheral blood. Sample-barcoded 5' priming and a J-beta primer mix drove a second PCR of 7 to 11 cycles. TCRdb called the 5' RACE reads again in MiXCR, with one record for every CDR3 protein. The sample lists around 2 million distinct CDR3 sequences, 39% occurring once. In its sample, this clonotype was seen a few times. The gene calls are TRBV20-1 and TRBJ2-7; a possible D gene is TRBD2 (7 bases). With the DNA end fitting TRBJ2-5 better, the J assignment may be wrong. The source of this sequence is a human donor in good health. Sample: blood. CDR3 residues: CSAVRGGGRETQYF. In DNA form, the CDR3 reads TGCAGTGCGGTTCGAGGGGGGGGGCGAGAGACCCAGTACTTC.